The clone carrying this T cell receptor beta chain showed up many times. Its cognate antigen is unknown. These data come from a study of identical twins. Overall study findings and caveats: Cord blood's abundant beta clonotypes had fewer insertions, unlike memory repertoires. Invariant MAIT and iNKT cells could partly confound zero-insertion analyses.

One entry per CDR3 protein, called by TCRdb with MiXCR from the 5' RACE reads. The sample has fewer than 650,000 distinct CDR3 sequences, roughly 7.1% seen once. The CDR3 sequence is 16 residues long. Germline CDR1 reads SGHAT; CDR2 reads FQNNGV. V was clipped by 2 bases and J by 6 bases; unmatched bases: 5. The data were also submitted as part of a second study, on yellow fever vaccine responses in identical twins. This second study says: Vaccine-induced T cell responses in twins were reportedly observed to appear partly convergent, partly personalized.

The sample comprised PBMCs. The chain is built from TRBV11-2 and TRBJ2-3; 13 bases are shared with TRBD2. The origin of this receptor is a woman aged 18-30 years in good health. CDR3 nucleotide sequence: TGTGCCAGCAGCTTAATGACTAGCGGGGGGTGGGATACGCAGTATTTT. Translation gives CASSLMTSGGWDTQYF.